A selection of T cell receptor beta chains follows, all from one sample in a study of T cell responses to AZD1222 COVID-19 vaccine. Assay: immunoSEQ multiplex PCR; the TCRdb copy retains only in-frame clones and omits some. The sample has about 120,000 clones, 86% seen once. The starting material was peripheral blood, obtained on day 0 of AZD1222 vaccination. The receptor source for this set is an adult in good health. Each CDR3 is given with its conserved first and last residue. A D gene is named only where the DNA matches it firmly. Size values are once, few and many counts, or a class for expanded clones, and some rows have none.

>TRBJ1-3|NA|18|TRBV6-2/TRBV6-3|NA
TGTGCCAGCAGCTCCGTCCGAACCTCACCGAGCTCTGGAAACACCATATATTTT
CASSSVRTSPSSGNTIYF
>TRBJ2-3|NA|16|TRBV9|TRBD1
TGTGCCAGCAGCGTGCAACAGGGGGTTAGCACAGATACGCAGTATTTT
CASSVQQGVSTDTQYF
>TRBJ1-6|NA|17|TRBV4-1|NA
TGCGCCAGCAGCCAAGCCCCACAGGGAGGTCGTAATTCACCCCTCCACTTT
CASSQAPQGGRNSPLHF
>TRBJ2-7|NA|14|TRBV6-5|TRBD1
TGTGCCAGCAGTCGAGTGGGACAGGGCTACGAGCAGTACTTC
CASSRVGQGYEQYF
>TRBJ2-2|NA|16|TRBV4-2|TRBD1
TGTGCCAGCAGCCGCTCGACAGGGGAAGGCACCGGGGAGCTGTTTTTT
CASSRSTGEGTGELFF
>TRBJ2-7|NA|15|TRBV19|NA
TGTGCCAGTAGTCCTATCCGGACAGTCTCCTACGAGCAGTACTTC
CASSPIRTVSYEQYF
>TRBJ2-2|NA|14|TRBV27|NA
TGTGCCAGCAGTTTGGTCGTGAACACCGGGGAGCTGTTTTTT
CASSLVVNTGELFF
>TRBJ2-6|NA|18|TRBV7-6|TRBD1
TGTGCCAGCAGTCCCCGGGGGACAGGGGGTCGTGGGGCCAACGTCCTGACTTTC
CASSPRGTGGRGANVLTF
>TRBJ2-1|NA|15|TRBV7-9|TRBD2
TGTGCCAGCAGCTTAGATCTAGCGGGAGTTAAGGAGCAGTTCTTC
CASSLDLAGVKEQFF
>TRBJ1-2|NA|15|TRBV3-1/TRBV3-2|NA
TGTGCCAGCAGCCAAAGCGACGGAGGAGGGTATGGCTACACCTTC
CASSQSDGGGYGYTF
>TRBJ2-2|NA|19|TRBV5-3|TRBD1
TGTGCCAGAAGCTCCCAGGGGACAGGGGGTTTTCCGAACACCGGGGAGCTGTTTTTT
CARSSQGTGGFPNTGELFF
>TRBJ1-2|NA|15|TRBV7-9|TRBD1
TGTGCCAGCAGCTTAGGACAGGGGATTAACTATGGCTACACCTTC
CASSLGQGINYGYTF
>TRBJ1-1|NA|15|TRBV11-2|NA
TGTGCCAGCAGCCCGTCAGCCGGGCCACAGACTGAAGCTTTCTTT
CASSPSAGPQTEAFF
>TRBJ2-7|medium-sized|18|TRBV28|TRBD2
TGTGCCAGCAGTTTATCGGGAAGAGGACTAGCGGGAGCCTACGAGCAGTACTTC
CASSLSGRGLAGAYEQYF
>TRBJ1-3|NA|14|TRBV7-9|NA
TGTGCCAGCAGCTTGAGGGGCTCTGGAAACACCATATATTTT
CASSLRGSGNTIYF
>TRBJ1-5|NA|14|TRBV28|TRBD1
TGTGCCAGCAGTTTTATACAGGGGGGAAAGCCCCAGCATTTT
CASSFIQGGKPQHF
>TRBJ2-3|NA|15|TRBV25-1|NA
TGTGCCAGCAGTGGATGGAAATTGGGCACAGATACGCAGTATTTT
CASSGWKLGTDTQYF
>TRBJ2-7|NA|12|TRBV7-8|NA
TGTGCCAGCAGCCACGGTGACTACGAGCAGTACTTC
CASSHGDYEQYF
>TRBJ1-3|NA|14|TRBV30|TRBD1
TGTGCCTGGAATAAGGACAGGGCTGGAAACACCATATATTTT
CAWNKDRAGNTIYF
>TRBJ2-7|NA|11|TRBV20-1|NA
TGCAGTGCTCCGCAGGGCGCCGAGCAGTACTTC
CSAPQGAEQYF
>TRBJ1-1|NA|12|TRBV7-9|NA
TGTGCCAGCAGCCAGTCCGACACTGAAGCTTTCTTT
CASSQSDTEAFF
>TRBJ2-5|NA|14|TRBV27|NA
TGTGCCAGCGGGGGGACGGGGGAACAAGAGACCCAGTACTTC
CASGGTGEQETQYF
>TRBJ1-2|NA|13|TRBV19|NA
TGTGCCAGTAGTCCAATGACAGTGGCTGGCTACACCTTC
CASSPMTVAGYTF
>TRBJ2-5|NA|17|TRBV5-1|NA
TGCGCCAGCATCTTCGGCGGTAATAGCGTACAGGGAGAGACCCAGTACTTC
CASIFGGNSVQGETQYF
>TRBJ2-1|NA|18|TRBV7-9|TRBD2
TGTGCCAGCAGCTTACCGATACTAGCGGGCGGCTCCTACAATGAGCAGTTCTTC
CASSLPILAGGSYNEQFF
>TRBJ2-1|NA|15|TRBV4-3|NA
TGCGCCAGCAGCCGCGGACTTACAAACTACAATGAGCAGTTCTTC
CASSRGLTNYNEQFF
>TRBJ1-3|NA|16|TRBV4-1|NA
TGCGCCAGCACTCGAGATCTCCGCAGGGAAAGGAACACCATATATTTT
CASTRDLRRERNTIYF
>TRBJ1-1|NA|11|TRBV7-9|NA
TGTGCCAGCAGCTCACAGGGAGAAGCTTTCTTT
CASSSQGEAFF
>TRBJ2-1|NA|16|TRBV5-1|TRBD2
TGCGCCAGCAGCGGCCCGGGACTAGCGTCCAACAATGAGCAGTTCTTC
CASSGPGLASNNEQFF
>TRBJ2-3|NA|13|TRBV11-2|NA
TGTGCCAGCAGCTTCACCGTCGGGGCAACGCAGTATTTT
CASSFTVGATQYF
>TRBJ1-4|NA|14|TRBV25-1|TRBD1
TGTGCCAGCAGTGGCCGGGACAGGGAGAAAAAACTGTTTTTT
CASSGRDREKKLFF
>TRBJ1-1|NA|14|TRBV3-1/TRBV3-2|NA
TGTGCCAGCAGCCAAGGAGGGACGAACACTGAAGCTTTCTTT
CASSQGGTNTEAFF
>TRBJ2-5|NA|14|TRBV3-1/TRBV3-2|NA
TGTGCCAGCAGCCAACAGGGTTTCGAAGAGACCCAGTACTTC
CASSQQGFEETQYF
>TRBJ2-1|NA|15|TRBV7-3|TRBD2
TGTGCCAGCAGCCCTGGTGGGACTAGTCGCAATGAGCAGTTCTTC
CASSPGGTSRNEQFF
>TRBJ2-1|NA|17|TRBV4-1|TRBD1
TGCGCCAGCAGCCGGACCGGCGTCCAGGGGGCCTACAATGAGCAGTTCTTC
CASSRTGVQGAYNEQFF
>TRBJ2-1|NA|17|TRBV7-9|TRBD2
TGTGCCAGCAGCTCTCACCTCCTAGCGGGGGGCCTCAATGAGCAGTTCTTC
CASSSHLLAGGLNEQFF
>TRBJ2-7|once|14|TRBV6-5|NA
TGTGCCAGCTGGGGGGTGGGAACAACCTACGAGCAGTACTTC
CASWGVGTTYEQYF
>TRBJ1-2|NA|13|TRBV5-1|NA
TGCGCCAGCACCATGGGCGGGAACTATGGCTACACCTTC
CASTMGGNYGYTF
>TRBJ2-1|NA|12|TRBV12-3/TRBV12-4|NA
TGTGCCAGCAGGGTTTCAGGGACAGAGCAGTTCTTC
CASRVSGTEQFF
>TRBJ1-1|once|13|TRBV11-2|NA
TGTGCCAGCAGCTTCCATGGGGCGAATGAAGCTTTCTTT
CASSFHGANEAFF
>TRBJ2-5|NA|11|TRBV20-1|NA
TGCAGTGCTAGCGTGTGGGAGACCCAGTACTTC
CSASVWETQYF
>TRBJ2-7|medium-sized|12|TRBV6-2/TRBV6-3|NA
TGTGCCAGCAGTTACGGCCGCCACGAGCAGTACTTC
CASSYGRHEQYF
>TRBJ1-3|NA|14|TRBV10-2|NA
TGCGCCAGCAGTGAGTCAGGGGATGGAAACACCATATATTTT
CASSESGDGNTIYF
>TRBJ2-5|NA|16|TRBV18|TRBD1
TGTGCCAGCTCATCGGGTGGGACAGGGGTTGGAGAGACCCAGTACTTC
CASSSGGTGVGETQYF
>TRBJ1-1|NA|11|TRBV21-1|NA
TGTGCCAGCGGGGAGAACACTGAAGCTTTCTTT
CASGENTEAFF
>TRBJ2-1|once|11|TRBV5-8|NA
TGTGCCAGCAGCTCGTACAATGAGCAGTTCTTC
CASSSYNEQFF
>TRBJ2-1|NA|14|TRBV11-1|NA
TGTGCCAGCAGCTCCTCCGGGTACCTCAATGAGCAGTTCTTC
CASSSSGYLNEQFF
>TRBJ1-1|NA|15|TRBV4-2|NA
TGTGCCAGCAGCCAAGAGAGGGTGGCCGGCACTGAAGCTTTCTTT
CASSQERVAGTEAFF
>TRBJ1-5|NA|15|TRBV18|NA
TGTGCCAGCTCGCCCGACTTATCTCGAGGTCAGCCCCAGCATTTT
CASSPDLSRGQPQHF
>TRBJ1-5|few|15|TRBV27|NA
TGTGCCAGCAGCCCTGGGGGGGCTGGCAATCAGCCCCAGCATTTT
CASSPGGAGNQPQHF
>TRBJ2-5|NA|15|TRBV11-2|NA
TGTGCCAGCAGCCCAAGGATAGGGCTCCAAGAGACCCAGTACTTC
CASSPRIGLQETQYF
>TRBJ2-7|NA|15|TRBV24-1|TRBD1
TGTGCCACCAGTGATTTTGGGACAGGGTCCTACGAGCAGTACTTC
CATSDFGTGSYEQYF
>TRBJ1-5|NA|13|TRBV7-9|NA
TGTGCCAGCACCACAGGGACAAATCAGCCCCAGCATTTT
CASTTGTNQPQHF